The sample holds many counts of the clone carrying this TCR beta chain. Its antigen is unknown. Axillary draining lymph nodes of breast cancer patients supplied the node samples. MiXCR, applied by TCRdb to the multiplex PCR reads, yields one record per CDR3 protein. The sample records around 130,000 distinct CDR3 sequences, less than 20% being singletons. This record belongs to a study of breast tumors, draining lymph nodes, adjacent tissues. Study findings and constraints: Tumor and nontumor repertoires were significantly more similar in luminal-like than in basal-like breast cancer. Compared with lymph nodes, tumors were less diverse; compared with nontumor tissue, more. The lymph node origin of tumor T cells was framed as consistent with a hypothesis, not demonstrated. Data fit most tumor T cells coming from lymph node, expanding in tumor.

CDR1 and CDR2 from the germline V gene are DFQATT and SNEGSKA (reference sequence). The CDR3 loop spans 11 amino acids. Trimming removed 6 bases from V and 3 bases from J, with 9 bases in between. V usage is TRBV20-1 and J usage is TRBJ2-7, with unresolved D. The TCR was taken from a female donor with breast cancer. Some clones in this sample may be carry-over from other donors' samples. The material sequenced was axillary lymph node tissue. The CDR3 protein is CSAYENYEQYF. DNA of the CDR3: TGCAGTGCCTATGAAAACTACGAGCAGTACTTC.